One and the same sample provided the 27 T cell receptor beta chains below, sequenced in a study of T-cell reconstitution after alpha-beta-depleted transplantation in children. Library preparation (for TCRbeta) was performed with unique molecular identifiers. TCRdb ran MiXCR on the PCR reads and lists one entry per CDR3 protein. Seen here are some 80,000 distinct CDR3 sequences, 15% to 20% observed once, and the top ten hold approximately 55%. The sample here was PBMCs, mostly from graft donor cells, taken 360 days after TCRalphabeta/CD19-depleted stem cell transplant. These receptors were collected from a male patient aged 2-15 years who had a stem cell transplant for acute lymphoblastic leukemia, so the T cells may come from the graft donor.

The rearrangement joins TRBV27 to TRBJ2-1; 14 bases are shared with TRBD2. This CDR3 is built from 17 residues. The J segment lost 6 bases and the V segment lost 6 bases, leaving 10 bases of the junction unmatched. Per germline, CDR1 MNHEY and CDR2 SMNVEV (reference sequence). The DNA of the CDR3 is TGTGCCAGCAGCCGAAGACTAGCGGGAGGGGCGGCCAATGAGCAGTTCTTC. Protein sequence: CASSRRLAGGAANEQFF.

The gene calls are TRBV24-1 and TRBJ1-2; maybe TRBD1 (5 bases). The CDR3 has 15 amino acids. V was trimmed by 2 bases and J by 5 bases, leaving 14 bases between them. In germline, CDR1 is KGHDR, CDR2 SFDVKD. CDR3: CATSDSGNEGYGYTF. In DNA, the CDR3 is TGTGCCACCAGTGATTCTGGTAACGAGGGGTATGGCTACACCTTC.

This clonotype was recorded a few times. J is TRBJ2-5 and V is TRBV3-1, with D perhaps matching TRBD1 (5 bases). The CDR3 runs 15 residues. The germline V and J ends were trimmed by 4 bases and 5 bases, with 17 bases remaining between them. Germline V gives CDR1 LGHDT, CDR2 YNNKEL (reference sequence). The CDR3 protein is CASSLSWQGRETQYF. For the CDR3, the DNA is TGTGCCAGCAGCCTCTCATGGCAGGGCCGGGAGACCCAGTACTTC.

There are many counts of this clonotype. The CDR3 spells CASSLVDRDYGYTF. The CDR3 DNA is TGCGCCAGCAGCTTGGTCGACAGGGACTATGGCTACACCTTC. The chain combines TRBV5-1 with TRBJ1-2, with 7 bases fitting TRBD1. Germline V CDR1 and CDR2: SGHRS, YFSETQ. The CDR3 is 14 residues long. V trimming: 0 bases; J trimming: 3 bases; junction bases outside the gene matches: 2.

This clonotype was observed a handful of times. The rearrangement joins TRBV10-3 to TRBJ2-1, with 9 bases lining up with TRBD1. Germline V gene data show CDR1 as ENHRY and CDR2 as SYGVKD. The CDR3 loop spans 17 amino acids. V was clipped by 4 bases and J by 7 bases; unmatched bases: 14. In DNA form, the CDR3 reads TGTGCCATCAGTGGGCCGGAAGGGACAGGGTATCGGAATGAGCAGTTCTTC. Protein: CAISGPEGTGYRNEQFF.

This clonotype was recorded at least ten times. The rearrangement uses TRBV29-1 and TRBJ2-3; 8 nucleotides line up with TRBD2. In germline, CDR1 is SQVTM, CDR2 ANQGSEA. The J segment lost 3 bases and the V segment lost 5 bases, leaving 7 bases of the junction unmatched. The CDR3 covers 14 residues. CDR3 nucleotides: TGCAGCGTTCAAGCGGGAGAGGATACAGATACGCAGTATTTT. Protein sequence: CSVQAGEDTDTQYF.

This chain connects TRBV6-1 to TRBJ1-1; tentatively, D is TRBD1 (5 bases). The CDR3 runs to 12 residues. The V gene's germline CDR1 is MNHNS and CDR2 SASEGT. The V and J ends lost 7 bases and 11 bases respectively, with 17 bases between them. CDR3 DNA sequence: TGTGCCAGCAACCATATGGGGGGTCGGGCTTTCTTT. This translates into CASNHMGGRAFF.

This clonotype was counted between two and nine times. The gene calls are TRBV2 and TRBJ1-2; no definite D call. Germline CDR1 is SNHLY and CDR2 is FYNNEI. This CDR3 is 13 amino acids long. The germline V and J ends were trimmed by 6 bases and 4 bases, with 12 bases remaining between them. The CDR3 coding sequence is TGTGCCAGCAGATCAGGTCAAAGCTATGGCTACACCTTC. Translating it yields CASRSGQSYGYTF.

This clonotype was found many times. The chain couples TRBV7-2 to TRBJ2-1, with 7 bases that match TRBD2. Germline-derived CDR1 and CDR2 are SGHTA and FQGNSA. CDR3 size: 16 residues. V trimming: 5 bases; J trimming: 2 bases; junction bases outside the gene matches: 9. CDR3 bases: TGTGCCAGCAGCCCCAGAGCGGGACGCGCCTACAATGAGCAGTTCTTC. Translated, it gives CASSPRAGRAYNEQFF.

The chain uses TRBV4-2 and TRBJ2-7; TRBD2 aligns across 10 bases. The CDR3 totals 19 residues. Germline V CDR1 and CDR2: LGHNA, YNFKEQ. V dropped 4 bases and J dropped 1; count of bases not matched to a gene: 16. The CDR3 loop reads CASSLIRSGRADESYEQYF. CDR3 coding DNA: TGTGCCAGCAGCCTTATCCGGAGCGGGAGGGCCGATGAGTCCTACGAGCAGTACTTC.

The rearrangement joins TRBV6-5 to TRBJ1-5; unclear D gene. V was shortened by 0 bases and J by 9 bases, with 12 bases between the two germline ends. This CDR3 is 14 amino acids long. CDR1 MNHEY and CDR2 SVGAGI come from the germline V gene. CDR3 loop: CASSYSPRFRPQHF. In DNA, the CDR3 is TGTGCCAGCAGTTACTCACCGAGGTTCCGGCCCCAGCATTTT.

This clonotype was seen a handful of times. The CDR3 sequence is CASSLAAGALDEQFF. CDR3 coding DNA: TGTGCCAGCAGTTTAGCGGCGGGGGCTCTGGATGAGCAGTTCTTC. The V call is TRBV12-3 or TRBV12-4, the J call TRBJ2-1, with D perhaps TRBD2 (7 bases). V lost 0 bases and J 8 bases, leaving 14 bases between the germline ends. This CDR3 spans 15 amino acids.

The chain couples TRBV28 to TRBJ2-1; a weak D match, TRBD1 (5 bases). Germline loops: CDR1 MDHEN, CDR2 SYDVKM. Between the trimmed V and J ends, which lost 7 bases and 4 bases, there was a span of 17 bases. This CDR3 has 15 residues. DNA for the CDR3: TGTGCCAGCAAAAACGACAGACTCTTATACAATGAGCAGTTCTTC. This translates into CASKNDRLLYNEQFF.

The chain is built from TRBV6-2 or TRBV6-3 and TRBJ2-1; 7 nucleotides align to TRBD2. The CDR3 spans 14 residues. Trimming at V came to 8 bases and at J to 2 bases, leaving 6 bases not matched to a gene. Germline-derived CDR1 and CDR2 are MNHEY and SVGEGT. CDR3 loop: CASGRGGTYNEQFF. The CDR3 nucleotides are TGTGCCAGCGGGAGGGGAGGGACCTACAATGAGCAGTTCTTC.

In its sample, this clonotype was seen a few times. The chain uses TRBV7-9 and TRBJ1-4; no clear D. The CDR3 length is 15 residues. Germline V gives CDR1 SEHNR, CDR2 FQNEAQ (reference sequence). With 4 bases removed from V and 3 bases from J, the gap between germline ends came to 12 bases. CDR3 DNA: TGTGCCAGCAGCTCCGCGAGGGTTGCTAATGAAAAACTGTTTTTT. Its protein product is CASSSARVANEKLFF.

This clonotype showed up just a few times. The CDR3 spells CAISEGYEQYF. DNA of the CDR3: TGTGCCATCAGTGAGGGGTACGAGCAGTACTTC. The genes are TRBV10-3 and TRBJ2-7, with unresolved D. CDR3 length: 11 residues. The V gene's germline CDR1 is ENHRY and CDR2 SYGVKD. Trimming stripped 2 bases from V and 4 bases from J, with 3 bases between.

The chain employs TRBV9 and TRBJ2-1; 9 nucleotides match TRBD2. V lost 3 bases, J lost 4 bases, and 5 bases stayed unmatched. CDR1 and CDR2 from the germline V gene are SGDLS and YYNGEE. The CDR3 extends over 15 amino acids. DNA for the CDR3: TGTGCCAGCAGCGCCCTTAGCGGGAGATACAATGAGCAGTTCTTC. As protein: CASSALSGRYNEQFF.

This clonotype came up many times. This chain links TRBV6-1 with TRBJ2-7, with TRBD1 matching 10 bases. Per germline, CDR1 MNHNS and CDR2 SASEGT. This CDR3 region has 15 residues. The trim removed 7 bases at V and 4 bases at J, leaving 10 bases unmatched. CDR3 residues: CASTSRQGALYEQYF. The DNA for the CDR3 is TGTGCCAGCACCTCTCGACAGGGGGCGCTTTACGAGCAGTACTTC.

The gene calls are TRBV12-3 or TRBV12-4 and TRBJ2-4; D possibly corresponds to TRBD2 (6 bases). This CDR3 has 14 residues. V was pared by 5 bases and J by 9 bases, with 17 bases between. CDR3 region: CASSPGLGSGIQYF. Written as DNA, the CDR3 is TGTGCCAGCAGTCCGGGACTGGGGTCGGGCATTCAGTACTTC.

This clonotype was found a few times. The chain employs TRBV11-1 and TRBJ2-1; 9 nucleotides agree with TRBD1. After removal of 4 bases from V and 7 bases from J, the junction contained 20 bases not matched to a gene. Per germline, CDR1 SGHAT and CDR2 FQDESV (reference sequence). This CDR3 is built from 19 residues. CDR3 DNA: TGTGCCAGCAGCTCCGGACAGGGGTTGGCGGGAAGTGGGTATAATGAGCAGTTCTTC. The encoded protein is CASSSGQGLAGSGYNEQFF. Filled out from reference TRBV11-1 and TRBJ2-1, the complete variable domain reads EAEVAQSPRYKITEKSQAVAFWCDPISGHATLYWYRQILGQGPELLVQFQDESVVDDSQLPKDRFSAERLKGVDSTLKIQPAELGDSAMYLCASSSGQGLAGSGYNEQFFGPGTRLTVL.

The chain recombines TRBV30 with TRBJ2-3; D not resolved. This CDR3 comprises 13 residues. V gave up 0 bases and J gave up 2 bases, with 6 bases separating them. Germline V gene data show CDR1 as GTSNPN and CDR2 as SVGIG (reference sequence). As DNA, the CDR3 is TGTGCCTGGAGTGTACTCTTCACAGATACGCAGTATTTT. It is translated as CAWSVLFTDTQYF.

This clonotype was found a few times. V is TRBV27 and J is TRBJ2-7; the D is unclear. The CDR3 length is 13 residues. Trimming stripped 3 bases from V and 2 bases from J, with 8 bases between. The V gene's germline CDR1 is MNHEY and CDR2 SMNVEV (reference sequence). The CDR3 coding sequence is TGTGCCAGCAGTTTCGGACCCCCCTACGAGCAGTACTTC. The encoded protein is CASSFGPPYEQYF.

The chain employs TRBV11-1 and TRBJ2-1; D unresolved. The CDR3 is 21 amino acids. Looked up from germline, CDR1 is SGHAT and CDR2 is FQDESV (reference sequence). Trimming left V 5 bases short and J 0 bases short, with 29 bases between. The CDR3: CASSGRVGSRAGYRSYNEQFF. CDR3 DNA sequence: TGTGCCAGCAGCGGAAGGGTCGGCTCAAGGGCAGGCTATCGCTCCTACAATGAGCAGTTCTTC.

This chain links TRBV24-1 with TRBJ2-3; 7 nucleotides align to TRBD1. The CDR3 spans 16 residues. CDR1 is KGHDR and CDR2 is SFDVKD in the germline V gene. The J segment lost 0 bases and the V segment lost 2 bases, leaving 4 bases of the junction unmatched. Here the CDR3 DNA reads TGTGCCACCAGTGATTCCTACAGGGGTAGCACAGATACGCAGTATTTT. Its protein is CATSDSYRGSTDTQYF.

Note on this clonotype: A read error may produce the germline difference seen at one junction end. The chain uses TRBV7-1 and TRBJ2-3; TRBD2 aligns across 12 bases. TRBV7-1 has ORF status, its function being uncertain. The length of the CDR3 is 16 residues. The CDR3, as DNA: TGCTGCCAAGCTCTAGCGGGAGGGGCTGGCACAGATACGCAGTATTTT. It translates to CCQALAGGAGTDTQYF.

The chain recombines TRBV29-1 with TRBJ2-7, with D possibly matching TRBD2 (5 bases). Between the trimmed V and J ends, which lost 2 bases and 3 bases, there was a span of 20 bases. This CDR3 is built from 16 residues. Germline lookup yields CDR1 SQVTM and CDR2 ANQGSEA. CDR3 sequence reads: CSVEIRGSSKGYEQYF. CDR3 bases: TGCAGCGTTGAAATCCGGGGATCTTCAAAGGGCTACGAGCAGTACTTC.

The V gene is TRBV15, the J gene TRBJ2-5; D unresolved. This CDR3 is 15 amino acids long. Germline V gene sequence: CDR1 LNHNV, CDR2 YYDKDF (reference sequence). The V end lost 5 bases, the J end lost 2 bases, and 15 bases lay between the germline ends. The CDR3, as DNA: TGTGCCACCAGCTCCACAAGGACCCGACAAGAGACCCAGTACTTC. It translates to CATSSTRTRQETQYF.